This entry concerns a single TCR beta chain. Its antigen is not identified. The record originates from a study of cytomegalovirus exposure and HLA in healthy donors. Study results and caveats: Specificity for CMV antigens was confirmed in vitro for three of the CMV-associated chains. Associated with cytomegalovirus, according to the listing, were 150 to 200 TCR beta chains. No immune exposure information besides CMV serostatus was available. Further analysis was carried out later, and it showed several of the most significant clusters appearing linked to common viral pathogens.

Primers: 60 Vbeta forward and 13 Jbeta reverse. Assay: immunoSEQ multiplex PCR; the TCRdb copy retains only in-frame clones and omits some. This sample carries some 110,000 clones, approximately 76% of them seen once, and the ten largest clones take about 16%. The TCR originated in a man aged 50 to 60 in good health and CMV-seropositive. The source material was PBMCs.

The CDR3 reads CASTDGGRSNQPQHF. Written as DNA, the CDR3 is TGTGCCAGCACCGACGGAGGTCGGAGCAATCAGCCCCAGCATTTT. The J gene is TRBJ1-5, the V gene TRBV6-6; D not resolved. The germline V gene encodes CDR1 MNHNY and CDR2 SVGAGI (reference sequence). Trimming took 7 bases from V and 1 from J, leaving 14 bases between them. This CDR3 spans 15 amino acids.